This TCR beta chain was retrieved from a study of blood T cell repertoires in COVID-19. Study background: Italy, Spain and the United States were the sources of the convalescent and acute COVID-19 samples.

V was clipped by 2 bases and J by 9 bases, with 16 bases between them. The CDR3 sequence is 14 residues long. Germline V gene sequence: CDR1 MDHEN, CDR2 SYDVKM. As handled by the study authors: Reference gene primer amplification yielded estimated nucleated cell counts. The repertoire was sequenced with immunoSEQ multiplex PCR; TCRdb's copy has only in-frame clones and lacks some. The V and J calls and clone size were taken over from that table, and D and trimming were inferred from the DNA. The sample consists of approximately 85,000 clones, roughly 90% of them appearing once. A single count supports this clone.

This clonotype was obtained from a woman aged 80 or older with active or convalescent COVID-19. The rearrangement joins TRBV28 to TRBJ1-2; no reliable D call. The material sequenced was peripheral blood. CDR3: CASSLRRLTSSYTF. CDR3 bases: TGTGCCAGCAGTTTAAGGAGACTTACAAGTAGCTACACCTTC.